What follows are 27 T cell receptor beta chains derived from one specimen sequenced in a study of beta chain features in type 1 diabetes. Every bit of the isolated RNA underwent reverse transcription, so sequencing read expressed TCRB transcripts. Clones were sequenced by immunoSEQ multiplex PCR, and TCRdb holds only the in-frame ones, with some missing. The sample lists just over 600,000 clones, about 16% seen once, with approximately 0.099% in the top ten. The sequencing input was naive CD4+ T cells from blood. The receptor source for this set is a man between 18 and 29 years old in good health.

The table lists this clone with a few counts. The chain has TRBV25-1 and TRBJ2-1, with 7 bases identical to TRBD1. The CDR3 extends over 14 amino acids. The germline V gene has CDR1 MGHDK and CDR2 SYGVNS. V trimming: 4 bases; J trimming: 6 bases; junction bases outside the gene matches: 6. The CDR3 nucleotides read TGTGCCAGCAGTGTGACAGGGATCCCCAATGAGCAGTTCTTC. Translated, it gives CASSVTGIPNEQFF.

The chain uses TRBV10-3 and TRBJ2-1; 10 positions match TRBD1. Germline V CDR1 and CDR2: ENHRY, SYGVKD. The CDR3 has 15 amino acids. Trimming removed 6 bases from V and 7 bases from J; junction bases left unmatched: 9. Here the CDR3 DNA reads TGTGCCATCAGCGCCGGGACAGGGGAAGGAAATGAGCAGTTCTTC. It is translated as CAISAGTGEGNEQFF.

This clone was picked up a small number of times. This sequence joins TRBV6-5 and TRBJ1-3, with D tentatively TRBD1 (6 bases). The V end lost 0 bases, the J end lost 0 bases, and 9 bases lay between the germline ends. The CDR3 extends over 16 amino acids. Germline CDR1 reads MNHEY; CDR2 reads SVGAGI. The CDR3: CASSYSRDNSGNTIYF. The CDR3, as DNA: TGTGCCAGCAGTTACTCTCGGGACAACTCTGGAAACACCATATATTTT.

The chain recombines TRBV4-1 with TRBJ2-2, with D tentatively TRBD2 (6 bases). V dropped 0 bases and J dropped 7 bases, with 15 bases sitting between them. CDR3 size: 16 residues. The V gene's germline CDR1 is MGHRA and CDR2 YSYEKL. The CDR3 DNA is TGCGCCAGCAGCCAAGATCTAGGGACTCCCCGCGGGGAGCTGTTTTTT. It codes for CASSQDLGTPRGELFF.

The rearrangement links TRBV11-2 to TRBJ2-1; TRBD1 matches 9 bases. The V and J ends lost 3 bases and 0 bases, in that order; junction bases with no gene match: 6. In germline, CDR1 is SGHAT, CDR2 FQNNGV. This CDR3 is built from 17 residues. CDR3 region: CASSFPGQGSSYNEQFF. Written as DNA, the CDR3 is TGTGCCAGCAGCTTTCCCGGACAGGGGAGCTCCTACAATGAGCAGTTCTTC.

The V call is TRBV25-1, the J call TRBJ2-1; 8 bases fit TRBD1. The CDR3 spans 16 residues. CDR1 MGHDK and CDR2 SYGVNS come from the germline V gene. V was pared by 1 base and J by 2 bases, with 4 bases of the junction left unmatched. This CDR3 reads CASSEWGTGAYNEQFF. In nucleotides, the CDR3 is TGTGCCAGCAGTGAATGGGGGACAGGCGCCTACAATGAGCAGTTCTTC.

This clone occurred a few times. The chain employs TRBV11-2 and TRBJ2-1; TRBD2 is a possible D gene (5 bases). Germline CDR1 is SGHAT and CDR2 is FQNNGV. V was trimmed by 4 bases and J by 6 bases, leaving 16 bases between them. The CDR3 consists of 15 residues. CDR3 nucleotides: TGTGCCAGCAGCTCCCTTAGAGGGAGAGGCAATGAGCAGTTCTTC. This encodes CASSSLRGRGNEQFF.

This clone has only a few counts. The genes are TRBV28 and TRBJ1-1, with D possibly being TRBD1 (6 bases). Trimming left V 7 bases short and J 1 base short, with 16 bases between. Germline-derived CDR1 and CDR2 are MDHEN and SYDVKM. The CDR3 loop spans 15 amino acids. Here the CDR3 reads CASNIPGHENTEAFF. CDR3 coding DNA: TGTGCCAGCAACATCCCGGGACACGAGAACACTGAAGCTTTCTTT.

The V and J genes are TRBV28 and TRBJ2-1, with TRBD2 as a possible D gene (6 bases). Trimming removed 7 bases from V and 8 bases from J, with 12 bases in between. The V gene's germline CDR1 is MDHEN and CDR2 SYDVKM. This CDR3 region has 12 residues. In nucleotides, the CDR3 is TGTGCCAGCACCGAGGGACTCTATGAGCAGTTCTTC. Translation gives CASTEGLYEQFF.

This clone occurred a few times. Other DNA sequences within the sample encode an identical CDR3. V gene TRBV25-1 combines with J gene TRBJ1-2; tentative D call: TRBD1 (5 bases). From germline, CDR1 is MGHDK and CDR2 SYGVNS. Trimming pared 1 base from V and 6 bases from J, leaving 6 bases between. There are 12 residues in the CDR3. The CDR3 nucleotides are TGTGCCAGCAGTGAATTAGGGGATGGCTACACCTTC. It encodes CASSELGDGYTF.

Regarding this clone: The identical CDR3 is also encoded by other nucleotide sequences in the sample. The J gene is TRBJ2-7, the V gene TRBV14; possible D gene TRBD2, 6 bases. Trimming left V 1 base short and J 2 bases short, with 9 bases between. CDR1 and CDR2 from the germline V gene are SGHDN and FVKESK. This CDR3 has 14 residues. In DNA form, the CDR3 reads TGTGCCAGCAGCCAAGCCTGGGGGGCCTACGAGCAGTACTTC. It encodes CASSQAWGAYEQYF.

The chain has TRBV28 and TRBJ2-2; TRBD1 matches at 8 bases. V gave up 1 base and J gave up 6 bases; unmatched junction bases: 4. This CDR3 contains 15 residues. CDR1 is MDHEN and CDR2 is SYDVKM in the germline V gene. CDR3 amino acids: CASSLSDRDAGELFF. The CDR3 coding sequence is TGTGCCAGCAGTTTATCGGACAGGGATGCCGGGGAGCTGTTTTTT.

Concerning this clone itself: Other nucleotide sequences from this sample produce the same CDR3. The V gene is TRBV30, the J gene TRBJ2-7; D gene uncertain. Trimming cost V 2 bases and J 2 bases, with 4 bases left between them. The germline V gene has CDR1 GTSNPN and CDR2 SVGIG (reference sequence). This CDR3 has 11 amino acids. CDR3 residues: CAWSRAYEQYF. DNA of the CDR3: TGTGCCTGGAGTAGGGCCTACGAGCAGTACTTC.

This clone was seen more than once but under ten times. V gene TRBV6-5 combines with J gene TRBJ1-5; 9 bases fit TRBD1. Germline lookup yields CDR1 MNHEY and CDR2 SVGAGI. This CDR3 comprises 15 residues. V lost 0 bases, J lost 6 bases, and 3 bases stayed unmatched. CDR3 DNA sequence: TGTGCCAGCAGTTACTCGTACAGGGGGCGTCAGCCCCAGCATTTT. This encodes CASSYSYRGRQPQHF.

The CDR3 coding sequence is TGTGCCAGCAGTTACACTAGCGGGAGCTCCTACGAGCAGTACTTC. Translating gives CASSYTSGSSYEQYF. The chain uses TRBV27 and TRBJ2-7; TRBD2 agrees at 11 bases. Trimming removed 4 bases from V and 0 bases from J; junction bases left unmatched: 2. Germline loops: CDR1 MNHEY, CDR2 SMNVEV (reference sequence). CDR3 length: 15 amino acids.

CDR3: CASSFSPATNEKLFF. The DNA for the CDR3 is TGTGCCAGCAGCTTCAGCCCTGCAACTAATGAAAAACTGTTTTTT. The J gene is TRBJ1-4, the V gene TRBV7-2; D is undetermined. Trimming shortened V by 3 bases and J by 0 bases, and 8 bases separated the two germline ends. This CDR3 is 15 amino acids long. CDR1 is SGHTA and CDR2 is FQGNSA in the germline V gene.

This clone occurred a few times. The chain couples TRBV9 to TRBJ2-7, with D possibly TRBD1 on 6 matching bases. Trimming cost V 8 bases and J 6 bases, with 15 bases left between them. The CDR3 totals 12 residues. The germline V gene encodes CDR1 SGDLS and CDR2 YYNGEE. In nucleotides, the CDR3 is TGTGCCAGTTCCACTCCAGGGGTCGAGCAGTACTTC. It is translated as CASSTPGVEQYF.

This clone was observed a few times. The CDR3 reads CASSTGQGASQPQHF. In DNA form, the CDR3 reads TGTGCCAGCAGCACGGGACAGGGGGCAAGTCAGCCCCAGCATTTT. The chain employs TRBV7-9 and TRBJ1-5; 12 nucleotides match TRBD1. The CDR3 covers 15 residues. After removal of 5 bases from V and 6 bases from J, the junction contained 5 bases not matched to a gene. Germline lookup yields CDR1 SEHNR and CDR2 FQNEAQ (reference sequence).

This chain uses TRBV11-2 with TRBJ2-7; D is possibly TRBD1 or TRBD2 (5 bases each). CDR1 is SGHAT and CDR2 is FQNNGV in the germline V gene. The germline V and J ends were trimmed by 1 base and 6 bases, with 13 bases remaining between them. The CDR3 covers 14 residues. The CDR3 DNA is TGTGCCAGCAGCTTAGTGGGGACGCTCCCCGAGCAGTACTTC. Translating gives CASSLVGTLPEQYF. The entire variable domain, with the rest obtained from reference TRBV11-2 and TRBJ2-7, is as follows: EAGVAQSPRYKIIEKRQSVAFWCNPISGHATLYWYQQILGQGPKLLIQFQNNGVVDDSQLPKDRFSAERLKGVDSTLKIQPAKLEDSAVYLCASSLVGTLPEQYFGPGTRLTVT.

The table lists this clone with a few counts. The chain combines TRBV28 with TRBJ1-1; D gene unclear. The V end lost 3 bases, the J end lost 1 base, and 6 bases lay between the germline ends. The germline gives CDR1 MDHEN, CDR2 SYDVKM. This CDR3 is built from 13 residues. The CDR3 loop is CASSLVKNTEAFF. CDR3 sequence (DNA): TGTGCCAGCAGTTTGGTCAAGAACACTGAAGCTTTCTTT.

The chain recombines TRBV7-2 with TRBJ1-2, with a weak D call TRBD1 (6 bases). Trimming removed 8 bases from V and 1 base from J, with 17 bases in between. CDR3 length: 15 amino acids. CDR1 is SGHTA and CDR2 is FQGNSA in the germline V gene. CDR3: CASHPGARNNYGYTF. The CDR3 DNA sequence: TGTGCCAGCCACCCGGGGGCCAGGAATAACTATGGCTACACCTTC.

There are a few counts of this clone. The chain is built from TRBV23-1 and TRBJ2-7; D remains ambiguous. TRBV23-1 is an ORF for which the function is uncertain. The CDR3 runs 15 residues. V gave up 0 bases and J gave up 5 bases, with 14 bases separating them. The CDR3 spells CASSQSEGLGNEQYF. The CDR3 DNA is TGCGCCAGCAGTCAATCGGAAGGGCTTGGCAACGAGCAGTACTTC.

The DNA for the CDR3 is TGTGCCAGCAGCGTGGGATCGGACAGGACTATCCCAAACATTCAGTACTTC. Its translation is CASSVGSDRTIPNIQYF. The chain joins TRBV9 to TRBJ2-4; a possible D gene is TRBD1 (7 bases). This CDR3 is built from 17 residues. From germline, CDR1 is SGDLS and CDR2 YYNGEE. The germline V and J ends were trimmed by 2 bases and 6 bases, with 21 bases remaining between them.

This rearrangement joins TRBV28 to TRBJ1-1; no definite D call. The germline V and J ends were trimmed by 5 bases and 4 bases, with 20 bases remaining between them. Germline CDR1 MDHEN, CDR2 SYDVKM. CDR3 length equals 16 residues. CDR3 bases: TGTGCCAGCAGTCTCCCAAACAAGAAAGCCGGCACTGAAGCTTTCTTT. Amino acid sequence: CASSLPNKKAGTEAFF.

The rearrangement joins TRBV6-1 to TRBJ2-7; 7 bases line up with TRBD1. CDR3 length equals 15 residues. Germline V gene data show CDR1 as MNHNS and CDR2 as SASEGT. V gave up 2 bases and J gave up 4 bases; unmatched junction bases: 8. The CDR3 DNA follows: TGTGCCAGCAGTGAAACCCGGGACAGAACGTACGAGCAGTACTTC. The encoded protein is CASSETRDRTYEQYF.

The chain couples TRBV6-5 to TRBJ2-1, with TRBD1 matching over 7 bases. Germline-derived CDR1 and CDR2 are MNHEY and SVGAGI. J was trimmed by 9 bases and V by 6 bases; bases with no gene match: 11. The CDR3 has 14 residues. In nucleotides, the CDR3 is TGTGCCAGCAGAAGAACAGGGGTCTTGGGTGAGCAGTTCTTC. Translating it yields CASRRTGVLGEQFF.

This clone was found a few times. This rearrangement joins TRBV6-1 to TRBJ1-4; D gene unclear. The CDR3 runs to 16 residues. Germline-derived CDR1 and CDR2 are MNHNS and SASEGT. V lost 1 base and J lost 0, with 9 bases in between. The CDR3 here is CASSEGITATNEKLFF. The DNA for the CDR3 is TGTGCCAGCAGTGAAGGGATAACTGCAACTAATGAAAAACTGTTTTTT.